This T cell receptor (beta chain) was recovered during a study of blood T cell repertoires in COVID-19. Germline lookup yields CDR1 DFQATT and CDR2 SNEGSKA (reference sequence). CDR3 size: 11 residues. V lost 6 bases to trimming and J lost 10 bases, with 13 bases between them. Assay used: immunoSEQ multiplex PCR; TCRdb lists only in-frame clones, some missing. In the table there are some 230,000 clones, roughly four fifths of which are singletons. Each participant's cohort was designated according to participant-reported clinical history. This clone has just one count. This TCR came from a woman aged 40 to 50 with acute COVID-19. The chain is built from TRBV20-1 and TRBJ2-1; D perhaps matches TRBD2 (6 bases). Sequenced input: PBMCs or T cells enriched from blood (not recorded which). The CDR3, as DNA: TGCAGTGCATGGGACTCTCTGGAGCAGTTCTTC. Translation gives CSAWDSLEQFF.